This section outlines one T cell receptor (beta chain) sequence together with its context. This clonotype showed up just a few times. Which antigen it targets is not known. Per-base qualities were not stored, and no clone one base away is much larger. The library was obtained by RACE. Sequencing was carried out with a NextSeq 500. During library preparation, unique molecular identifiers were attached to individual cDNA molecules so that TCRs could be counted in a quantitative, reproducible way. For every blood RNA sample, sequencing covered both the TCR alpha and TCR beta chains. Turning to the authors' computational methods: A median of about 87,000 TCRs per sample was observed, with a range of about 20,000 to 750,000. The Decombinator software suite was used to annotate V, J and CDR3 in the TCR reads. Every sample was subsampled to the same number of TCRs (28,000) for the PS versus PT1 abundance plots. TCRs were defined as expanded if absent before sensitization and observed at least eight times at the 2-week time point. The public reads were reprocessed in TCRdb via fastp at Q25 and MiXCR, keeping in-frame beta chains. Entries that share a CDR3 protein sequence are merged under the most common genes and DNA. The V and J calls reflect TCRdb's pipeline rather than the authors' work. The sample contains about 120,000 distinct CDR3 sequences, roughly 14% of them found a single time. Clones ranked in the top ten supply about 3% of the sample.

The sample's time point label, decoded: pre-sensitization, week 0. This specimen's treatment or condition label, interpreted: therapeutic diphenylcyclopropenone sensitization with weekly scalp DPC. Blood at each patch-test visit was drawn before the patch test was applied. Eligible patients were aged 18 to 70, diagnosed with alopecia, deemed suitable for DPC therapy, and excluded if pregnant. Total RNA was isolated from unfractionated whole blood collected in Tempus Blood RNA tubes. CDR1 DFQATT and CDR2 SNEGSKA were looked up in the germline V gene (reference sequence). Relative to germline, V is 6 bases shorter and J is 1 base shorter, with 19 bases between their ends. From the cysteine through the phenylalanine, the CDR3 covers 15 amino acids. The sequence is cut down to CDR3 DNA, 45 bases in frame from base 1. These data originate in a study of human T cells and chemical hapten exposure (dated by TCRdb to the early 2020s). For context, the study as a whole: For sensitization, 2% DPC in acetone was applied to a roughly 2 cm by roughly 2 cm area of upper inner arm skin. Weekly therapeutic DPC doses were additionally applied to the scalp of patients throughout the approximately 23-week study period. Patient blood was sampled pre-sensitization (week 0) and at 2, 6 and about 24 weeks after DPC sensitization. Libraries were pooled for sequencing, and variation in per-sample TCR yields was attributed mainly to small differences in library volumes within the pool. In alopecia patients, the study followed how the peripheral blood TCR repertoire changed in vivo over primary and secondary sensitization to diphenylcyclopropenone (DPC), a hapten. Alopecia areata with under or over 50% scalp involvement, alopecia totalis and alopecia universalis were represented in the patient cohort, which was mostly female. Around 30 alopecia patients provided blood for TCR sequencing at one to four time points (pre-sensitization, 2, 6 and 24 weeks). Patch testing was performed on the upper back with Finn chambers containing 0.01% DPC, and the patch tests were scored after 6 days according to International Contact Dermatitis Research Group standards. Here is what the overall study found, with its caveats: Significantly more large CDR3 similarity clusters were formed by expanded TCRs than by pre-sensitization or healthy control sets, consistent with antigen-driven responses. After repeated subsampling, changes were observed in the strength of the expansion versus patch-test correlation and in the threshold at which the correlation became significant. Patch test score correlated positively with the number of PT1 expanded TCRs, reaching significance at thresholds 8, 16 and 32 but not at 4. DPC sensitization did not change how many TCRs were above 1 in 1000 frequency, and no evidence was found of alterations in global repertoire structure. Because every patient had alopecia, a presumed autoimmune disease, the patients' immune response might differ from that of healthy individuals.

The sequence came from a woman younger than 30 with alopecia areata. Some clones in this sample may be carry-over from other donors' samples. Recombination linked TRBV20-1 to TRBJ2-7; a weak D assignment points to TRBD1 (8 bases agree). This specimen consisted of whole blood, obtained in connection with sensitization to the hapten diphenylcyclopropenone (DPC). The CDR3 protein sequence reads: CSAKPQGGASYEQYF. The DNA sequence is given as TGCAGTGCAAAGCCACAGGGGGGGGCTTCCTACGAGCAGTACTTC.